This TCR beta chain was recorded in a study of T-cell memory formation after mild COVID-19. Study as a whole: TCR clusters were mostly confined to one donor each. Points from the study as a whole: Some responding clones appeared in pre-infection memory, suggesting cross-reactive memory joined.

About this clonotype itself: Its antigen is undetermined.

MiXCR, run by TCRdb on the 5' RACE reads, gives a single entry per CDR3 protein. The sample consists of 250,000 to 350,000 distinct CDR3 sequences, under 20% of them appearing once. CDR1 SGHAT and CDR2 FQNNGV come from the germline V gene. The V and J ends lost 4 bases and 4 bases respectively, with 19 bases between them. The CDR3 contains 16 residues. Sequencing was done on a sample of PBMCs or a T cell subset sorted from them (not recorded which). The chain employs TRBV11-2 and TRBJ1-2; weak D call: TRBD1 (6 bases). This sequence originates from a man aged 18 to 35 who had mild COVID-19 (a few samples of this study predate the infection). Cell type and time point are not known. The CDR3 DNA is TGTGCCAGCAGCTCCTTACGCAGGGGAAGGGGCTATGGCTACACCTTC. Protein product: CASSSLRRGRGYGYTF.